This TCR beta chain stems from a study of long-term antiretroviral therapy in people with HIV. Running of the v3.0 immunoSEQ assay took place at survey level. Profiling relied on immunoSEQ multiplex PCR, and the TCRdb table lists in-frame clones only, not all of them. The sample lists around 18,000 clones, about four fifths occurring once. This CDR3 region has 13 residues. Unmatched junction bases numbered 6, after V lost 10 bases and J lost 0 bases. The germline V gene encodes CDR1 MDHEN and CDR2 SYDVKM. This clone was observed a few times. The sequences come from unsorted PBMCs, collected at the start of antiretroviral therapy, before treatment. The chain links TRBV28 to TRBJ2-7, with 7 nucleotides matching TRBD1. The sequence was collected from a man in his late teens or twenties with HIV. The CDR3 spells CAIRTGNSYEQYF. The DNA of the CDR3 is TGTGCCATCCGGACAGGAAACTCCTACGAGCAGTACTTC.